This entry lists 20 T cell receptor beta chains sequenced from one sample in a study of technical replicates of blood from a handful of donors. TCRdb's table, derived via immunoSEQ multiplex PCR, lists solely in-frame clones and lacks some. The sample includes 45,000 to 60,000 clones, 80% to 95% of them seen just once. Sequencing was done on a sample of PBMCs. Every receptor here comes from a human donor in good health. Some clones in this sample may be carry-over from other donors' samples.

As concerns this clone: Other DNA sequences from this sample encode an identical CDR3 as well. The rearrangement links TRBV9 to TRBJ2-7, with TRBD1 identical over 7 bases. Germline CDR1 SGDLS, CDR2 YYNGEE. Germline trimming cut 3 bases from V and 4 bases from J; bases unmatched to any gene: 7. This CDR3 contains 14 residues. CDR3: CASSGRDSSYEQYF. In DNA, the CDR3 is TGTGCCAGCAGCGGCCGGGACAGTTCATACGAGCAGTACTTC.

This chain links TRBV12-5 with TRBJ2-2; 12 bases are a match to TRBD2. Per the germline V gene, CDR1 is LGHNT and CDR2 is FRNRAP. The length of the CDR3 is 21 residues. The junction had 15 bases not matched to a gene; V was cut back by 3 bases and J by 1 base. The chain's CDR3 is CASGFSPTSGRGVWNTGELFF. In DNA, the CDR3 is TGTGCTAGTGGTTTCTCACCGACTAGCGGGAGAGGCGTGTGGAACACCGGGGAGCTGTTTTTT.

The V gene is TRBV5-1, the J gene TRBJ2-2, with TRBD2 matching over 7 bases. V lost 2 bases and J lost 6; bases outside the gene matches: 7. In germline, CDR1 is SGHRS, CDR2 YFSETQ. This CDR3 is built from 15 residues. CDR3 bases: TGCGCCAGCAGCTTCGGGACTAAATTCGCCGGGGAGCTGTTTTTT. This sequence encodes CASSFGTKFAGELFF.

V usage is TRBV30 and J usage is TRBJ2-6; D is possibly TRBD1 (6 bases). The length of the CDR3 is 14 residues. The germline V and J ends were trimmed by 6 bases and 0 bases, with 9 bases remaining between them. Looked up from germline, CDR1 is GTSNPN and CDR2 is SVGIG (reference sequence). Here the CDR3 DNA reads TGTGCCTGCAACAGGGACTCTGGGGCCAACGTCCTGACTTTC. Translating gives CACNRDSGANVLTF.

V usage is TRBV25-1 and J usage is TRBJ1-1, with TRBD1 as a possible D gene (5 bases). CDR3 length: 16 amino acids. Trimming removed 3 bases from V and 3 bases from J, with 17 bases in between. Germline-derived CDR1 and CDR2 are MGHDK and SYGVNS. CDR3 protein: CASSDDDRGGDTEAFF. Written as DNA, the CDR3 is TGTGCCAGCAGTGATGACGATCGGGGGGGGGACACTGAAGCTTTCTTT.

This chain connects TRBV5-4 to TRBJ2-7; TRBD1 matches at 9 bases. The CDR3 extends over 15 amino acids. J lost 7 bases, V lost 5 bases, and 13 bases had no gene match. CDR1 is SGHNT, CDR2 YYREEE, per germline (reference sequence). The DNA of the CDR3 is TGTGCCAGCAGGGGCCGGGACAGGGAAATAGGAGAGCAGTACTTC. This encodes CASRGRDREIGEQYF.

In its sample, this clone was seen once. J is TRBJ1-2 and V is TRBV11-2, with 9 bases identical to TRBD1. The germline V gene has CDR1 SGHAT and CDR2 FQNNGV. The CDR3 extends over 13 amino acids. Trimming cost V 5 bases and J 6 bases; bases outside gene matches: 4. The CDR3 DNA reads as TGTGCCAGCAGCAACAGGGGGCAGGATGGCTACACCTTC. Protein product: CASSNRGQDGYTF.

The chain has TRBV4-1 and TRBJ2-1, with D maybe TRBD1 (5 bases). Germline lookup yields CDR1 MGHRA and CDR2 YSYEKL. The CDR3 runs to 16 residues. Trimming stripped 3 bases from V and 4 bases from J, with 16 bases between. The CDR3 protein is CASSHSPRAGYNEQFF. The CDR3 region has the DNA TGCGCCAGCAGCCATTCGCCTCGGGCAGGGTACAATGAGCAGTTCTTC.

For the CDR3, the DNA is TGTGCCAGCAGCAAACAGGGGTCCAAGGGCAATCAGCCCCAGCATTTT. It yields the protein CASSKQGSKGNQPQHF. This rearrangement joins TRBV21-1 to TRBJ1-5; the D segment call TRBD1 is taken from the table without a DNA check. TRBV21-1 is a listed pseudogene. This CDR3 contains 16 residues.

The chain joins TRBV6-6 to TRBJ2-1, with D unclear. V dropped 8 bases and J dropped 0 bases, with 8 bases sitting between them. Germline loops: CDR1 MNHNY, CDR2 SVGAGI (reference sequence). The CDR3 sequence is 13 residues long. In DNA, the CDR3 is TGTGCCAGCCGTGGCCTCTCCTACAATGAGCAGTTCTTC. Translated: CASRGLSYNEQFF.

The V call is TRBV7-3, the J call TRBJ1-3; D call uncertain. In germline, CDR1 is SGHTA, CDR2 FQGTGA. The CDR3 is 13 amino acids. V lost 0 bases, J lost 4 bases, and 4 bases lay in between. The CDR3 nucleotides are TGTGCCAGCAGCTTAACCTTGGGAAACACCATATATTTT. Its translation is CASSLTLGNTIYF.

In DNA, the CDR3 is TGTGCCAGCAGCCCCGGGACAGTAGAAGCTTTCTTT. It is translated as CASSPGTVEAFF. The chain carries TRBV9 and TRBJ1-1, with 7 bases that match TRBD1. This CDR3 comprises 12 residues. CDR1 SGDLS and CDR2 YYNGEE come from the germline V gene. V lost 4 bases to trimming and J lost 8 bases; unmatched junction nucleotides: 5.

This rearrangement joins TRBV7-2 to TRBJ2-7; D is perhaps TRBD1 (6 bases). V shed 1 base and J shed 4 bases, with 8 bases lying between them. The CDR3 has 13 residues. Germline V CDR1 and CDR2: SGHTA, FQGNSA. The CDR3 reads CASSLGGGYEQYF. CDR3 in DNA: TGTGCCAGCAGCTTAGGAGGGGGATACGAGCAGTACTTC. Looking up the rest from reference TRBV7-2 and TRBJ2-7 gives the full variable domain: GAGVSQSPSNKVTEKGKDVELRCDPISGHTALYWYRQSLGQGLEFLIYFQGNSAPDKSGLPSDRFSAERTGGSVSTLTIQRTQQEDSAVYLCASSLGGGYEQYFGPGTRLTVT.

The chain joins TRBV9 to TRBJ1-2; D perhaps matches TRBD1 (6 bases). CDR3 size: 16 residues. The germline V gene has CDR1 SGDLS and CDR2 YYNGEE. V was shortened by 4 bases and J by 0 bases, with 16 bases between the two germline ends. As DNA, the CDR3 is TGTGCCAGCAGCCCACATGGGGGCGGTGCTAACTATGGCTACACCTTC. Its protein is CASSPHGGGANYGYTF.

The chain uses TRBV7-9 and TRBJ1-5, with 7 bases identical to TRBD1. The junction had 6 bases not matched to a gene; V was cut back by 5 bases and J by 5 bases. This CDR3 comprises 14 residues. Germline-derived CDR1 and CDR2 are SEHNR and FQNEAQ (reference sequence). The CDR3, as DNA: TGTGCCAGCAGCCAAAGCACAGGGGATCAGCCCCAGCATTTT. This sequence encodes CASSQSTGDQPQHF.

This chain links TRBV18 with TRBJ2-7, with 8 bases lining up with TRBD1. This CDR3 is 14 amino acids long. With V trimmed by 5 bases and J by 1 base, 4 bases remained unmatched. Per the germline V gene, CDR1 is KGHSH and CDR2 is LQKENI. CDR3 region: CASSGQGSSYEQYF. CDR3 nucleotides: TGTGCCAGCTCAGGACAGGGCTCTTCCTACGAGCAGTACTTC.

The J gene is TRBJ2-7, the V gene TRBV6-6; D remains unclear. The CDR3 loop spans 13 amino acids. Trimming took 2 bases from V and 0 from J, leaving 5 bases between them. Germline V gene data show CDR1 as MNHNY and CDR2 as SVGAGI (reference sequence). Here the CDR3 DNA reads TGTGCCAGCAGTTACAGGAGCTCCTACGAGCAGTACTTC. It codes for CASSYRSSYEQYF.

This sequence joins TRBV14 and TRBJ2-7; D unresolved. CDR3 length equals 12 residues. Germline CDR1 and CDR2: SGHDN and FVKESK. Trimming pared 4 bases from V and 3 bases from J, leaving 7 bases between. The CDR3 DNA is TGTGCCAGCAGCCCGAACTACTACGAGCAGTACTTC. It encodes CASSPNYYEQYF.

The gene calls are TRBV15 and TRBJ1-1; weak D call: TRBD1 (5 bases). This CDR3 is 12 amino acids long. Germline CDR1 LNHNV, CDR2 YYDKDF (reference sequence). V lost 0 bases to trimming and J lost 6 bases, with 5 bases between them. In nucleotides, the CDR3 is TGTGCCACCAGCAGAGAAGGGGCTGAAGCTTTCTTT. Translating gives CATSREGAEAFF. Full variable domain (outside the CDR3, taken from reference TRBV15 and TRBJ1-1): DAMVIQNPRYQVTQFGKPVTLSCSQTLNHNVMYWYQQKSSQAPKLLFHYYDKDFNNEADTPDNFQSRRPNTSFCFLDIRSPGLGDTAMYLCATSREGAEAFFGQGTRLTVV.

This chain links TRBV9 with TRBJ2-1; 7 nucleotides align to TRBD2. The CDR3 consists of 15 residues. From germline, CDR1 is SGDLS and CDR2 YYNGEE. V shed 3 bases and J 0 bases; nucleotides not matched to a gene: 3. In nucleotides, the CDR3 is TGTGCCAGCAGCGCCTTAGCGGGCTCCTACAATGAGCAGTTCTTC. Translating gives CASSALAGSYNEQFF. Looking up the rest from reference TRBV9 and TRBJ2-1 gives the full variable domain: DSGVTQTPKHLITATGQRVTLRCSPRSGDLSVYWYQQSLDQGLQFLIQYYNGEERAKGNILERFSAQQFPDLHSELNLSSLELGDSALYFCASSALAGSYNEQFFGPGTRLTVL.